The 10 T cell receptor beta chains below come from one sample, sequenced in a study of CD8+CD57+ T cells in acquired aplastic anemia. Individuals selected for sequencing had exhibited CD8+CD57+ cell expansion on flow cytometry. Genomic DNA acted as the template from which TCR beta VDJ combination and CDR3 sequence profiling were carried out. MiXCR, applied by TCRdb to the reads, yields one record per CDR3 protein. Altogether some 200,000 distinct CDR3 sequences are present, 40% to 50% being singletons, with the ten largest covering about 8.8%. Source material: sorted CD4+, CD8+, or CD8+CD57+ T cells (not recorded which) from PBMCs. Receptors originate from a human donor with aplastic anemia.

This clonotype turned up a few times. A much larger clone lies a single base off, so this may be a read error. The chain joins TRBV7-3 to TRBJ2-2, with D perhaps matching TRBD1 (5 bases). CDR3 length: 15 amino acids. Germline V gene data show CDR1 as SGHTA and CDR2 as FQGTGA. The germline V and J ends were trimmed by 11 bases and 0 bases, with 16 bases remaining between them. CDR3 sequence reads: CAGAKGQTNTGELFF. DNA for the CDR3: TGTGCCGGCGCAAAGGGGCAGACGAACACCGGGGAGCTGTTTTTT.

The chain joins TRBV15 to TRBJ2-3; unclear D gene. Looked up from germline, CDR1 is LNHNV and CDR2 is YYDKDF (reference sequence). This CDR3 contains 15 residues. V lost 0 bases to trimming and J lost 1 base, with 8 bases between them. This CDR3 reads CATSRESRGTDTQYF. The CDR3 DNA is TGTGCCACCAGCAGAGAAAGTCGCGGCACAGATACGCAGTATTTT.

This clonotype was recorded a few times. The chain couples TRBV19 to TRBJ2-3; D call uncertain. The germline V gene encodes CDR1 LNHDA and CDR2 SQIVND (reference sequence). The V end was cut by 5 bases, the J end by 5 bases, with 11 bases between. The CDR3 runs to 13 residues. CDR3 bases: TGTGCCAGTAGTTTGGCAGGCGGAGATACGCAGTATTTT. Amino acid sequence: CASSLAGGDTQYF.

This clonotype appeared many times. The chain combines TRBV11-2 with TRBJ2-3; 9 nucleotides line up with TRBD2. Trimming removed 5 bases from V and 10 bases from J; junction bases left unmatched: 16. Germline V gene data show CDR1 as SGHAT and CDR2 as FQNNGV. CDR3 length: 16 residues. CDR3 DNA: TGTGCCAGCAGCGCACAGGGGAATAGCGGGAGTCGCGCGCAGTATTTT. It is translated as CASSAQGNSGSRAQYF. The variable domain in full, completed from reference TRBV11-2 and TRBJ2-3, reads EAGVAQSPRYKIIEKRQSVAFWCNPISGHATLYWYQQILGQGPKLLIQFQNNGVVDDSQLPKDRFSAERLKGVDSTLKIQPAKLEDSAVYLCASSAQGNSGSRAQYFGPGTRLTVL.

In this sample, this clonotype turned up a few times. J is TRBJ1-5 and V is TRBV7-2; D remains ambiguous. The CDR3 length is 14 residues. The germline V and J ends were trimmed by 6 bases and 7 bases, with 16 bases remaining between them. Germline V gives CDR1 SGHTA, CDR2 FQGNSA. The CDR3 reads CASSLSLGRQPQHF. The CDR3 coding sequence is TGTGCCAGCAGTTTATCCCTCGGGAGGCAGCCCCAGCATTTT.

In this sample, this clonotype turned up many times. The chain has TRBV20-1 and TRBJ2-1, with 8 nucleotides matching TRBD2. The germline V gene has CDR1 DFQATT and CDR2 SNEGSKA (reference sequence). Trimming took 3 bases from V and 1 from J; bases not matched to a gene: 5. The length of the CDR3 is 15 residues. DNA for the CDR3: TGCAGTGCTAGGGGACTAGTTGGTTCCTACAATGAGCAGTTCTTC. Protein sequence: CSARGLVGSYNEQFF.

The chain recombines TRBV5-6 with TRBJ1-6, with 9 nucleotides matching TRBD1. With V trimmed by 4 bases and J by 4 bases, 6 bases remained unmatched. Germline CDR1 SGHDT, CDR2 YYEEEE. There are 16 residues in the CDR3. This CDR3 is CASSNFGTGYNSPLHF. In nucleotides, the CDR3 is TGTGCCAGCAGCAACTTCGGGACAGGGTATAATTCACCCCTCCACTTT.

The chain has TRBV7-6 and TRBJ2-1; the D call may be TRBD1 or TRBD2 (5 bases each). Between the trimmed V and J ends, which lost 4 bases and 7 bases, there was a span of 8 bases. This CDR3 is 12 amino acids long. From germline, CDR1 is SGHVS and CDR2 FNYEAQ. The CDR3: CASSWDLNEQFF. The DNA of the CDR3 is TGTGCCAGCAGCTGGGACCTTAATGAGCAGTTCTTC.

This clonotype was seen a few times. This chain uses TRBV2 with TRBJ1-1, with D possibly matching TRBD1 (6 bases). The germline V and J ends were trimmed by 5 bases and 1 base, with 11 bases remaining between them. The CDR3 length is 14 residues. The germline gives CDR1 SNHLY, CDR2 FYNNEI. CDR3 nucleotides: TGTGCCAGCAGTTACAGGGCAGGGAACACTGAAGCTTTCTTT. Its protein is CASSYRAGNTEAFF.

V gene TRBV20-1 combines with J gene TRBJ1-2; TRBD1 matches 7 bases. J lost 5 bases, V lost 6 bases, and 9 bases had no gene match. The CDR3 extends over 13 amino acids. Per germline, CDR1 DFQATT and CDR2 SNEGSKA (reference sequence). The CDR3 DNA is TGCAGTGCCCCCGAGGGGGCGGGGTATGGCTACACCTTC. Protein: CSAPEGAGYGYTF.